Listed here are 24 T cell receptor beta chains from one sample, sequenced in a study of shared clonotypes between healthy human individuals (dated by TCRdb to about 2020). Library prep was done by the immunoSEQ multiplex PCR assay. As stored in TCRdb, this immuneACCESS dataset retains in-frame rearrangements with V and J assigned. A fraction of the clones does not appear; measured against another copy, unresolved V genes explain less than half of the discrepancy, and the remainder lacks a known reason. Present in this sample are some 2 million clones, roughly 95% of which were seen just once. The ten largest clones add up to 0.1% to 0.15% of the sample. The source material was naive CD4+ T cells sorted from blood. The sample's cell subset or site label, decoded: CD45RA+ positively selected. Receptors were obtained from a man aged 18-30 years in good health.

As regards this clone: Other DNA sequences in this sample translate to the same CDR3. CDR3 loop: CASSPGEQETQYF. As DNA, the CDR3 is TGTGCCAGCTCACCAGGGGAGCAAGAGACCCAGTACTTC. This chain links TRBV18 with TRBJ2-5, with D possibly matching TRBD2 (5 bases). The CDR3 contains 13 residues. Deletions cut 2 bases from V and 2 bases from J, with 6 bases between. Germline V gives CDR1 KGHSH, CDR2 LQKENI.

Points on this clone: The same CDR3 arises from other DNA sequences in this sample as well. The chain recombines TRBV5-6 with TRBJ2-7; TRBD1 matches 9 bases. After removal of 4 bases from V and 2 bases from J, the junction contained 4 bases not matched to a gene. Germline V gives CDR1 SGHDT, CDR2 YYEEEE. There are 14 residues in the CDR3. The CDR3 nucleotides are TGTGCCAGCAGCCTTAGACAGGGGGCCTACGAGCAGTACTTC. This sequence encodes CASSLRQGAYEQYF. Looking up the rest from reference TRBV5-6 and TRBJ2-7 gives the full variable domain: DAGVTQSPTHLIKTRGQQVTLRCSPKSGHDTVSWYQQALGQGPQFIFQYYEEEERQRGNFPDRFSGHQFPNYSSELNVNALLLGDSALYLCASSLRQGAYEQYFGPGTRLTVT.

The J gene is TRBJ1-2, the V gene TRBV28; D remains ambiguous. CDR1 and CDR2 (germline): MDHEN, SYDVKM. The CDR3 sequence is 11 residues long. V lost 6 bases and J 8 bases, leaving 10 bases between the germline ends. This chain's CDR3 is CASSLESGYTF. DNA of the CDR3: TGTGCCAGCAGCCTAGAATCAGGCTACACCTTC.

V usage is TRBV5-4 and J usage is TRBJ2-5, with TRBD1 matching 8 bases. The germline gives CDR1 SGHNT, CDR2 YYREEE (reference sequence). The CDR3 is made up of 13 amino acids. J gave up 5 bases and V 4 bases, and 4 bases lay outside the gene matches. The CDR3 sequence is CASSNRGVETQYF. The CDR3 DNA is TGTGCCAGCAGCAACAGGGGGGTTGAGACCCAGTACTTC.

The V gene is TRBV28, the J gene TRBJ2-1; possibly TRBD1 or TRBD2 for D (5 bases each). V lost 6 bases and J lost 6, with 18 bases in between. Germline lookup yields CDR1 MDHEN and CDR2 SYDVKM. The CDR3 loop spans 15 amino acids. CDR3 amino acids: CASRAGTLGINEQFF. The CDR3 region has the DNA TGTGCCAGCAGGGCCGGGACCCTAGGGATCAATGAGCAGTTCTTC.

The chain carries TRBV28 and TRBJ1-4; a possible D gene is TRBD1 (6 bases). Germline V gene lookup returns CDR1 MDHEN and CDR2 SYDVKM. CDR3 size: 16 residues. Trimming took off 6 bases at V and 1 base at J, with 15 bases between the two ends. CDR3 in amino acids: CASSRIAQGTNEKLFF. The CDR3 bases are TGTGCCAGCAGCCGAATAGCACAGGGAACTAATGAAAAACTGTTTTTT.

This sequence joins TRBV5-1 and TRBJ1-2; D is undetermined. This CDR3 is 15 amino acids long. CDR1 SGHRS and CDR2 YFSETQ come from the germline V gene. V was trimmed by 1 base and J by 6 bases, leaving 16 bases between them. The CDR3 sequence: CASSLLGPQAHGYTF. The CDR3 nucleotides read TGCGCCAGCAGCTTGTTAGGACCCCAGGCACATGGCTACACCTTC.

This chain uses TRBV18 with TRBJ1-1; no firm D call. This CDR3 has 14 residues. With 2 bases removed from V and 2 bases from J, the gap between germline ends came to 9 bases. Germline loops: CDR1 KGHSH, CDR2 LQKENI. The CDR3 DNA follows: TGTGCCAGCTCACCAACAATCGTTAACACTGAAGCTTTCTTT. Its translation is CASSPTIVNTEAFF.

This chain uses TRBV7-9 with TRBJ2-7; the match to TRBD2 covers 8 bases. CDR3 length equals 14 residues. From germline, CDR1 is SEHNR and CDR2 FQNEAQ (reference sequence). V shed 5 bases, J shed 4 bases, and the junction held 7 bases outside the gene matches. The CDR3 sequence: CASSPAGGKYEQYF. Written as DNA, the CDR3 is TGTGCCAGCAGCCCTGCGGGAGGAAAATACGAGCAGTACTTC.

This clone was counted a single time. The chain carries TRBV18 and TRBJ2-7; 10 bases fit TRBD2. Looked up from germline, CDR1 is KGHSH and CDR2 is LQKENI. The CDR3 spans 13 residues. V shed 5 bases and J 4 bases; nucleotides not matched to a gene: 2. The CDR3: CASSTTSGYEQYF. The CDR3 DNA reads TGTGCCAGCTCAACGACTAGCGGGTACGAGCAGTACTTC.

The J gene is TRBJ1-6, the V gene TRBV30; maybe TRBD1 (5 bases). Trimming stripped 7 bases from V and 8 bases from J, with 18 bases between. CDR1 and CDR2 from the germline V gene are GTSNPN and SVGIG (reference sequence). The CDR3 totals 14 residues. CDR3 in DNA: TGTGCCTTCGCCCCCGCCGGGGGTTATTCACCCCTCCACTTT. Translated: CAFAPAGGYSPLHF.

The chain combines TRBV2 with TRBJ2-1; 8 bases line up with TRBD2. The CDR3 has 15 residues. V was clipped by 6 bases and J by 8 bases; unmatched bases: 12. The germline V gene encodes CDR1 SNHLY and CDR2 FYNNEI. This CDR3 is CASSVRLARTDEQFF. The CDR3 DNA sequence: TGTGCCAGCAGCGTCAGACTAGCGAGAACCGATGAGCAGTTCTTC. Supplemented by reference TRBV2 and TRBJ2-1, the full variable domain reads EPEVTQTPSHQVTQMGQEVILRCVPISNHLYFYWYRQILGQKVEFLVSFYNNEISEKSEIFDDQFSVERPDGSNFTLKIRSTKLEDSAMYFCASSVRLARTDEQFFGPGTRLTVL.

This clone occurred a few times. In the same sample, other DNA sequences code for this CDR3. The CDR3 sequence is CASSFRTDNEKLFF. In nucleotides, the CDR3 is TGTGCCAGCAGCTTTAGGACAGATAATGAAAAACTGTTTTTT. J is TRBJ1-4 and V is TRBV7-9, with a tentative D call TRBD1 (6 bases). Per germline, CDR1 SEHNR and CDR2 FQNEAQ (reference sequence). Trimming cost V 3 bases and J 4 bases, with 9 bases left between them. This CDR3 spans 14 amino acids.

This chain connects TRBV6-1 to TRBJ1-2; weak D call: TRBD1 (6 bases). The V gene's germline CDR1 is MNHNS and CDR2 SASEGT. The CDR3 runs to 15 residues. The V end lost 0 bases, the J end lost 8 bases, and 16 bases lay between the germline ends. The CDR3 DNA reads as TGTGCCAGCAGTGAAGCCGCGACAGGTTCAAGAGGCTACACCTTC. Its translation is CASSEAATGSRGYTF.

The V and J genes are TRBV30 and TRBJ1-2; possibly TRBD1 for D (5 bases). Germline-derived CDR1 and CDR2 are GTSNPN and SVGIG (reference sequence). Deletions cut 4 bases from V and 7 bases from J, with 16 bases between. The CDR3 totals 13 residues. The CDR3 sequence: CAWILRGDGGYTF. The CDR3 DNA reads TGTGCCTGGATCCTTCGGGGGGATGGTGGCTACACCTTC.

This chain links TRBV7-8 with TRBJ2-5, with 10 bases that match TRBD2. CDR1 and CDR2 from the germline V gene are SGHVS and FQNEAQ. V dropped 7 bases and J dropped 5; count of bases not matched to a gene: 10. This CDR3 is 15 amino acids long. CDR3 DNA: TGTGCCAGCAAAACGGGAGCGGGGGGGCATGAGACCCAGTACTTC. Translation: CASKTGAGGHETQYF.

The CDR3 protein is CASSWGTDSNQPQHF. In nucleotides, the CDR3 is TGTGCCAGCAGTTGGGGGACAGATAGCAATCAGCCCCAGCATTTT. The rearrangement joins TRBV6-5 to TRBJ1-5, with 7 bases lining up with TRBD1. Germline-derived CDR1 and CDR2 are MNHEY and SVGAGI. The CDR3 contains 15 residues. With V trimmed by 4 bases and J by 0 bases, 3 bases remained unmatched.

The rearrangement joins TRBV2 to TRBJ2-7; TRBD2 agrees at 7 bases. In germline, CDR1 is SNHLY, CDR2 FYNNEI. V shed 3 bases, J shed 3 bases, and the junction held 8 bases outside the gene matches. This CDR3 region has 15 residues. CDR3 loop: CASSDERGDLYEQYF. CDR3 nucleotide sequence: TGTGCCAGCAGTGACGAGCGGGGAGATCTCTACGAGCAGTACTTC.

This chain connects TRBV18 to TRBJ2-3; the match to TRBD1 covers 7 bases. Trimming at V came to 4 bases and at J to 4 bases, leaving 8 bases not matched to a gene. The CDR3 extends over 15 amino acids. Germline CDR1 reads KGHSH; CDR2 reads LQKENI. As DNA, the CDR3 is TGTGCCAGCTCACTTACAGGGGTTCTAGCAGATACGCAGTATTTT. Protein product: CASSLTGVLADTQYF.

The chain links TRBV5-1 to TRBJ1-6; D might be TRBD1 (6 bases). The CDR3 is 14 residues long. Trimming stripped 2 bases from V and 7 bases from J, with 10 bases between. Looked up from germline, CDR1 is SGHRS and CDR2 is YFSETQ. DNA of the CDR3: TGCGCCAGCAGCTTATACAGGGAAAATTCACCCCTCCACTTT. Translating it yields CASSLYRENSPLHF.

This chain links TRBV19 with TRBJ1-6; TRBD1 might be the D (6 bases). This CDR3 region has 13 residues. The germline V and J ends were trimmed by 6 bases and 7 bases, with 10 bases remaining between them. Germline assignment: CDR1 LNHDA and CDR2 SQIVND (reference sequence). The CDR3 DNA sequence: TGTGCCAGTAGGCGGGACACAAATTCACCCCTCCACTTT. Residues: CASRRDTNSPLHF.

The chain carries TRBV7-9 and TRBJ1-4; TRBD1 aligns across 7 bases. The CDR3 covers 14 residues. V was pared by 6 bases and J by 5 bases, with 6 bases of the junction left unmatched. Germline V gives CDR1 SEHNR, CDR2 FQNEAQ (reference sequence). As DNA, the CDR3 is TGTGCCAGCAGGCGGACAGGAGGAAATGAAAAACTGTTTTTT. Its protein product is CASRRTGGNEKLFF.

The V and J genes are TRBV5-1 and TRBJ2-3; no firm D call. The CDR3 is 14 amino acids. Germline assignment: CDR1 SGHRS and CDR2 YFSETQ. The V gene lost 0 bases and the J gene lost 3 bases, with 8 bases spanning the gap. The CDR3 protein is CASSLAQDTDTQYF. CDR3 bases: TGCGCCAGCAGCTTGGCCCAGGATACAGATACGCAGTATTTT. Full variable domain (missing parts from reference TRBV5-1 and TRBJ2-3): KAGVTQTPRYLIKTRGQQVTLSCSPISGHRSVSWYQQTPGQGLQFLFEYFSETQRNKGNFPGRFSGRQFSNSRSEMNVSTLELGDSALYLCASSLAQDTDTQYFGPGTRLTVL.

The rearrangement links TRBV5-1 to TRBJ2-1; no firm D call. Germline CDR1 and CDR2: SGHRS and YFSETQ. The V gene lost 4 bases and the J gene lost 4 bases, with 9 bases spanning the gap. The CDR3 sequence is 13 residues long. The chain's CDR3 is CASSPPSYNEQFF. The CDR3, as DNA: TGCGCCAGCAGCCCACCCTCTTACAATGAGCAGTTCTTC.